One sample yielded the 28 T cell receptor beta chains listed below, sequenced in a study of blood T cell repertoires in COVID-19. Here immunoSEQ multiplex PCR was the method, and the copy in TCRdb shows in-frame clones only, minus some. The top ten hold roughly 2% of the sample, which has roughly 160,000 clones, 83% seen once. The specimen was peripheral blood. The receptors derive from an elderly woman with acute or convalescent COVID-19.

The V and J genes are TRBV6-2 or TRBV6-3 and TRBJ2-7; 7 positions agree with TRBD1. V dropped 5 bases and J dropped 3; count of bases not matched to a gene: 7. The CDR3 is 14 residues long. Looked up from germline, CDR1 is MNHEY and CDR2 is SVGEGT. Here the CDR3 reads CASSQAGGNYEQYF. The DNA of the CDR3 is TGTGCCAGCAGTCAGGCAGGGGGTAACTACGAGCAGTACTTC.

The V gene is TRBV25-1, the J gene TRBJ1-2, with D hard to call. The CDR3 extends over 12 amino acids. The V gene lost 7 bases and the J gene lost 4 bases, with 10 bases spanning the gap. CDR1 and CDR2 from the germline V gene are MGHDK and SYGVNS. The CDR3 DNA is TGTGCCAGCACCCAGGTGGGCTATGGCTACACCTTC. Its translation: CASTQVGYGYTF.

This clone has more than one count but fewer than ten. At the DNA level, this CDR3 is encoded by other sequences in the same sample as well. The chain couples TRBV7-2 to TRBJ1-6; D may be TRBD1 (5 bases). From germline, CDR1 is SGHTA and CDR2 FQGNSA. CDR3 size: 16 residues. Between the trimmed V and J ends, which lost 5 bases and 7 bases, there was a span of 18 bases. Written as DNA, the CDR3 is TGTGCCAGCAGCCCACCGGGTGGGAGGGGCAATTCACCCCTCCACTTT. Its translation: CASSPPGGRGNSPLHF.

The chain recombines TRBV7-8 with TRBJ2-2, with unresolved D. V was trimmed by 5 bases and J by 0 bases, leaving 7 bases between them. The CDR3 has 14 amino acids. From germline, CDR1 is SGHVS and CDR2 FQNEAQ. In DNA form, the CDR3 reads TGTGCCAGCAGCCCTAATTCGAACACCGGGGAGCTGTTTTTT. Its translation is CASSPNSNTGELFF.

The V gene is TRBV20-1, the J gene TRBJ2-7; 7 nucleotides agree with TRBD2. J was trimmed by 1 base and V by 3 bases; bases with no gene match: 12. The germline V gene encodes CDR1 DFQATT and CDR2 SNEGSKA (reference sequence). The CDR3 has 16 residues. Here the CDR3 DNA reads TGCAGTGCTAGTACTCGTGGTTGGGAGGGATCCTACGAGCAGTACTTC. Its translation: CSASTRGWEGSYEQYF.

The chain is built from TRBV7-8 and TRBJ2-2; weak D call: TRBD2 (5 bases). Looked up from germline, CDR1 is SGHVS and CDR2 is FQNEAQ. The CDR3 has 14 amino acids. With 5 bases removed from V and 5 bases from J, the gap between germline ends came to 12 bases. CDR3 region: CASSLRGWTGELFF. CDR3 sequence (DNA): TGTGCCAGCAGCCTCCGAGGGTGGACCGGGGAGCTGTTTTTT.

This clone was observed a few times. Other DNA sequences from this sample encode an identical CDR3 as well. The chain uses TRBV19 and TRBJ1-5, with D maybe TRBD1 (5 bases). The CDR3 runs 16 residues. Trimming took 0 bases from V and 7 from J, leaving 16 bases between them. The germline V gene encodes CDR1 LNHDA and CDR2 SQIVND (reference sequence). The CDR3 sequence is CASSIDGGAGRQPQHF. In nucleotides, the CDR3 is TGTGCCAGTAGTATAGACGGCGGGGCAGGTAGACAGCCCCAGCATTTT.

CDR3 in DNA: TGTGCCAGCAGCTTAGGGGCGGGAAACTACGAGCAGTACTTC. Encoded protein: CASSLGAGNYEQYF. This chain joins TRBV7-2 and TRBJ2-7, with a possible D match to TRBD2 (6 bases). The CDR3 loop spans 14 amino acids. V dropped 1 base and J dropped 3 bases, with 10 bases sitting between them. Germline V gene lookup returns CDR1 SGHTA and CDR2 FQGNSA.

This sequence joins TRBV20-1 and TRBJ1-2; possibly TRBD1 for D (5 bases). Germline CDR1 reads DFQATT; CDR2 reads SNEGSKA (reference sequence). V lost 3 bases to trimming and J lost 4 bases, with 12 bases between them. The CDR3 spans 13 residues. The CDR3 is CSASLQGIYGYTF. In DNA, the CDR3 is TGCAGTGCTAGTCTCCAGGGCATCTATGGCTACACCTTC.

The rearrangement joins TRBV5-1 to TRBJ2-1; weak D call: TRBD1 (8 bases). Germline V gene data show CDR1 as SGHRS and CDR2 as YFSETQ. Trimming took off 0 bases at V and 0 bases at J, with 16 bases between the two ends. The CDR3 is 18 residues long. The CDR3, as DNA: TGCGCCAGCAGCTTGGGAACAGGGGGGGCGAGCTCCTACAATGAGCAGTTCTTC. The encoded protein is CASSLGTGGASSYNEQFF. Full variable domain (remainder filled in from reference TRBV5-1 and TRBJ2-1): KAGVTQTPRYLIKTRGQQVTLSCSPISGHRSVSWYQQTPGQGLQFLFEYFSETQRNKGNFPGRFSGRQFSNSRSEMNVSTLELGDSALYLCASSLGTGGASSYNEQFFGPGTRLTVL.

The V call is TRBV6-5, the J call TRBJ1-5; 7 bases line up with TRBD1. The trim removed 8 bases at V and 7 bases at J, leaving 14 bases unmatched. CDR1 and CDR2 from the germline V gene are MNHEY and SVGAGI. This CDR3 comprises 15 residues. CDR3 DNA: TGTGCCAGCCGGGCGGACTACAGGGGTGGACAGCCCCAGCATTTT. Protein product: CASRADYRGGQPQHF.

This clone was picked up one time. This rearrangement joins TRBV7-9 to TRBJ1-1; no firm D call. Looked up from germline, CDR1 is SEHNR and CDR2 is FQNEAQ (reference sequence). This CDR3 spans 13 amino acids. The V end was cut by 1 base, the J end by 11 bases, with 14 bases between. The DNA for the CDR3 is TGTGCCAGCAGCTTAGGGCGCCTAGGCCCCGCTTTCTTT. It translates to CASSLGRLGPAFF.

The gene calls are TRBV6-2 or TRBV6-3 and TRBJ1-4; D not certain. V lost 2 bases and J lost 3, with 13 bases in between. The CDR3 has 16 residues. CDR1 is MNHEY, CDR2 SVGEGT, per germline. The CDR3 reads CASSYVYRAANEKLFF. The CDR3 DNA reads TGTGCCAGCAGTTACGTTTACAGAGCCGCTAATGAAAAACTGTTTTTT.

The chain joins TRBV5-4 to TRBJ2-7; D gene uncertain. The V and J ends lost 4 bases and 2 bases respectively, with 13 bases between them. Germline CDR1 reads SGHNT; CDR2 reads YYREEE (reference sequence). The CDR3 contains 14 residues. The CDR3 DNA sequence: TGTGCCAGCAGCCACCAACAGAGTCCCTACGAGCAGTACTTC. The encoded protein is CASSHQQSPYEQYF. Variable domain in full (rest from reference TRBV5-4 and TRBJ2-7): ETGVTQSPTHLIKTRGQQVTLRCSSQSGHNTVSWYQQALGQGPQFIFQYYREEENGRGNFPPRFSGLQFPNYSSELNVNALELDDSALYLCASSHQQSPYEQYFGPGTRLTVT.

The table lists this clone with a count of one. This chain uses TRBV5-4 with TRBJ2-7, with D unclear. V was trimmed by 1 base and J by 1 base, leaving 9 bases between them. CDR3 length: 14 amino acids. Germline assignment: CDR1 SGHNT and CDR2 YYREEE (reference sequence). The CDR3 loop reads CASSLSRLSYEQYF. The DNA for the CDR3 is TGTGCCAGCAGCTTGTCCAGGTTGTCCTACGAGCAGTACTTC. The whole variable domain, remainder taken from reference TRBV5-4 and TRBJ2-7, is ETGVTQSPTHLIKTRGQQVTLRCSSQSGHNTVSWYQQALGQGPQFIFQYYREEENGRGNFPPRFSGLQFPNYSSELNVNALELDDSALYLCASSLSRLSYEQYFGPGTRLTVT.

This chain joins TRBV15 and TRBJ2-3; 11 positions match TRBD2. Germline V lookup: CDR1 LNHNV, CDR2 YYDKDF (reference sequence). V was pared by 0 bases and J by 1 base, with 12 bases of the junction left unmatched. The CDR3 length is 20 residues. The chain's CDR3 is CATSRDMGLADIRGTDTQYF. The DNA of the CDR3 is TGTGCCACCAGCAGAGATATGGGACTAGCGGATATTCGGGGCACAGATACGCAGTATTTT.

V is TRBV30 and J is TRBJ2-1; 7 bases are a match to TRBD2. Germline trimming cut 2 bases from V and 12 bases from J; bases unmatched to any gene: 7. Germline values: CDR1 GTSNPN, CDR2 SVGIG (reference sequence). The CDR3 totals 12 residues. The CDR3 region is CAWSLSSGSQFF. CDR3 bases: TGTGCCTGGAGTCTCTCTAGCGGCTCGCAGTTCTTC.

This clone was observed a single time. The chain links TRBV5-6 to TRBJ2-1; the D gene is possibly TRBD2 (6 bases). Germline assignment: CDR1 SGHDT and CDR2 YYEEEE. Trimming took 4 bases from V and 0 from J, leaving 14 bases between them. The CDR3 consists of 16 residues. The CDR3: CASSPFSGSSYNEQFF. CDR3 bases: TGTGCCAGCAGCCCGTTTAGCGGTAGCTCCTACAATGAGCAGTTCTTC. The complete variable domain, with remaining parts taken from reference TRBV5-6 and TRBJ2-1, reads DAGVTQSPTHLIKTRGQQVTLRCSPKSGHDTVSWYQQALGQGPQFIFQYYEEEERQRGNFPDRFSGHQFPNYSSELNVNALLLGDSALYLCASSPFSGSSYNEQFFGPGTRLTVL.

This chain links TRBV5-4 with TRBJ1-1; D is possibly TRBD1 (5 bases). CDR1 and CDR2 from the germline V gene are SGHNT and YYREEE (reference sequence). The CDR3 totals 13 residues. The germline V and J ends were trimmed by 3 bases and 3 bases, with 9 bases remaining between them. The CDR3 spells CASSWARDTEAFF. CDR3 sequence (DNA): TGTGCCAGCAGCTGGGCCAGGGACACTGAAGCTTTCTTT.

The CDR3 loop reads CASSYLASANTGELFF. CDR3 nucleotide sequence: TGTGCCAGCAGCTACCTAGCGAGCGCGAACACCGGGGAGCTGTTTTTT. The rearrangement links TRBV3-1 (or the pseudogene TRBV3-2) to TRBJ2-2, with a possible D match to TRBD2 (6 bases). Trimming stripped 5 bases from V and 0 bases from J, with 13 bases between. CDR1 is LGHDT, CDR2 YNNKEL, per germline (reference sequence). The CDR3 length is 16 residues.

The chain combines TRBV30 with TRBJ1-5; TRBD1 agrees at 8 bases. V was pared by 3 bases and J by 7 bases, with 14 bases of the junction left unmatched. In germline, CDR1 is GTSNPN, CDR2 SVGIG (reference sequence). The CDR3 sequence is 16 residues long. CDR3 coding DNA: TGTGCCTGGAGCCACCGGGACCGGGGGACAGGACAGCCCCAGCATTTT. Translating gives CAWSHRDRGTGQPQHF.

The chain joins TRBV5-4 to TRBJ2-2, with D possibly being TRBD1 (6 bases). This CDR3 spans 18 amino acids. V dropped 2 bases and J dropped 5 bases, with 22 bases sitting between them. Germline assignment: CDR1 SGHNT and CDR2 YYREEE (reference sequence). This chain's CDR3 is CASSFAAAGALGTGELFF. The CDR3 DNA reads TGTGCCAGCAGCTTCGCTGCGGCAGGGGCGTTGGGAACCGGGGAGCTGTTTTTT.

V usage is TRBV27 and J usage is TRBJ2-7; TRBD1 might be the D (6 bases). V lost 2 bases and J 2 bases, leaving 22 bases between the germline ends. Germline values: CDR1 MNHEY, CDR2 SMNVEV (reference sequence). The CDR3 covers 18 residues. The chain's CDR3 is CASSLRNRPGTPTYEQYF. The CDR3, as DNA: TGTGCCAGCAGTTTACGAAATCGCCCTGGGACACCAACCTACGAGCAGTACTTC.

This chain uses TRBV30 with TRBJ2-5; D perhaps matches TRBD1 (5 bases). V lost 0 bases, J lost 5 bases, and 13 bases lay in between. Per germline, CDR1 GTSNPN and CDR2 SVGIG (reference sequence). The CDR3 is 14 residues long. This CDR3 reads CAWSVSRAFETQYF. Written as DNA, the CDR3 is TGTGCCTGGAGTGTGTCCAGGGCATTTGAGACCCAGTACTTC.

The chain has TRBV3-1 (or the pseudogene TRBV3-2) and TRBJ2-5, with 7 bases lining up with TRBD2. The CDR3 loop spans 17 amino acids. Looked up from germline, CDR1 is LGHDT and CDR2 is YNNKEL (reference sequence). The junction had 9 bases not matched to a gene; V was cut back by 0 bases and J by 2 bases. CDR3 nucleotide sequence: TGTGCCAGCAGCCAAGATCCGCCTAGCGGCTTACAAGAGACCCAGTACTTC. Translated: CASSQDPPSGLQETQYF.

V is TRBV27 and J is TRBJ2-1; 14 bases agree with TRBD2. CDR3 length: 16 amino acids. J lost 6 bases, V lost 4 bases, and 5 bases had no gene match. Germline lookup yields CDR1 MNHEY and CDR2 SMNVEV (reference sequence). For the CDR3, the DNA is TGTGCCAGCAGTTGGGGACTAGCGGGAGTTGTCAATGAGCAGTTCTTC. Protein: CASSWGLAGVVNEQFF.

The chain is built from TRBV14 and TRBJ2-3; 10 positions agree with TRBD2. CDR1 is SGHDN, CDR2 FVKESK, per germline. This CDR3 region has 16 residues. Trimming removed 3 bases from V and 3 bases from J; junction bases left unmatched: 6. Written as DNA, the CDR3 is TGTGCCAGCAGCCATCAGCGGGGGGGTTGGACAGATACGCAGTATTTT. Amino acid sequence: CASSHQRGGWTDTQYF.

V and J are TRBV5-1 and TRBJ1-4; 9 bases match TRBD1. V shed 4 bases and J 8 bases; nucleotides not matched to a gene: 6. Germline CDR1 and CDR2: SGHRS and YFSETQ. The CDR3 covers 14 residues. The CDR3 DNA reads TGCGCCAGCAGCCCGGACAGGGGTGGCGAAAAACTGTTTTTT. Its translation is CASSPDRGGEKLFF.